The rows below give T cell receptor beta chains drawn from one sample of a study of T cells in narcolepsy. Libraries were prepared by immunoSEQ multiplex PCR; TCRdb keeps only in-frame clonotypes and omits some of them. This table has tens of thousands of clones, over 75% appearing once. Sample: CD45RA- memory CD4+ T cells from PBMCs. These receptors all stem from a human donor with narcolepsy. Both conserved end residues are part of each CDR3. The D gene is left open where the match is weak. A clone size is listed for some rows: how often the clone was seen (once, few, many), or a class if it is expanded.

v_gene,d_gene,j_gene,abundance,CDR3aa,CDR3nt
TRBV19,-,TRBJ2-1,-,CASSIGLSRGPYNEQFF,TGTGCCAGTAGTATAGGGTTATCGCGGGGGCCCTACAATGAGCAGTTCTTC
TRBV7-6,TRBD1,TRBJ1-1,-,CASSFAGGVGEAFF,TGTGCCAGCAGCTTTGCAGGGGGAGTAGGTGAAGCTTTCTTT
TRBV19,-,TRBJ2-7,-,CASSTSHGYEQYF,TGTGCCAGTAGTACCTCCCACGGTTACGAGCAGTACTTC
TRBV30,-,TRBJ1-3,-,CAWRGAGNTIYF,TGTGCCTGGAGAGGGGCTGGAAACACCATATATTTT
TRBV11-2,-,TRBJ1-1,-,CASSLVGRGGTEAFF,TGTGCCAGCAGCTTAGTGGGGCGCGGCGGCACTGAAGCTTTCTTT
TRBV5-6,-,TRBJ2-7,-,CASSPTGGGRDEQYF,TGTGCCAGCAGCCCAACGGGTGGGGGGCGAGACGAGCAGTACTTC
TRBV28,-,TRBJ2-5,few,CASSPHHRGETQYF,TGTGCCAGCAGTCCCCACCACCGTGGGGAGACCCAGTACTTC
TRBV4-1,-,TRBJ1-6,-,CASSQISVRDSPLHF,TGCGCCAGCAGCCAAATTTCAGTGCGGGATTCACCCCTCCACTTT
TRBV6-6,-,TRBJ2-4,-,CASSDKNIQYF,TGTGCCAGCAGTGACAAAAACATTCAGTACTTC
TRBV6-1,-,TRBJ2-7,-,CASGRMPGVDEQYF,TGTGCCAGCGGTCGGATGCCAGGAGTAGACGAGCAGTACTTC
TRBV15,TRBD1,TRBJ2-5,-,CATSRNPGTGRETQYF,TGTGCCACCAGCAGAAATCCAGGGACAGGGCGTGAGACCCAGTACTTC